Below, 29 T cell receptor beta chains from the same sample are listed, as sequenced in a study of blood T cell repertoires in COVID-19. Profiling relied on immunoSEQ multiplex PCR, and the TCRdb table lists in-frame clones only, not all of them. The data hold approximately 200,000 clones, with approximately 84% observed a single time. Sequenced: PBMCs or T cells enriched from blood (not recorded which). The source is a woman aged 25 to 39 who had recovered from COVID-19.

Points on this clone: This sample also contains other DNA sequences that code for the same CDR3. The chain employs TRBV27 and TRBJ2-3, with unresolved D. V was pared by 4 bases and J by 6 bases, with 8 bases between. The CDR3 runs 12 residues. Germline V CDR1 and CDR2: MNHEY, SMNVEV (reference sequence). This CDR3 reads CASSSHSDTQYF. The CDR3 DNA sequence: TGTGCCAGCAGTTCCCATAGTGATACGCAGTATTTT.

With respect to this clone: Other DNA sequences in the same sample also yield this CDR3. The chain joins TRBV29-1 to TRBJ2-1; 12 nucleotides align to TRBD2. The CDR3 spans 14 residues. Germline V gene data show CDR1 as SQVTM and CDR2 as ANQGSEA. V was pared by 7 bases and J by 5 bases, with 6 bases of the junction left unmatched. CDR3 coding DNA: TGCAGCGGAGCACTAGCGGGGGGTCACAATGAGCAGTTCTTC. This gives the protein CSGALAGGHNEQFF.

The chain carries TRBV27 and TRBJ2-3; no clear D gene. The CDR3 is 13 amino acids. V lost 3 bases, J lost 2 bases, and 6 bases lay in between. Germline V gives CDR1 MNHEY, CDR2 SMNVEV (reference sequence). CDR3 loop: CASSLSSTDTQYF. The DNA for the CDR3 is TGTGCCAGCAGTTTGTCCTCCACAGATACGCAGTATTTT.

The chain joins TRBV28 to TRBJ1-1; perhaps TRBD1 as D (6 bases). The V end was cut by 4 bases, the J end by 10 bases, with 13 bases between. Germline CDR1 is MDHEN and CDR2 is SYDVKM. The CDR3 has 12 amino acids. Here the CDR3 reads CASSSSGEGAFF. The DNA for the CDR3 is TGTGCCAGCAGTTCCTCAGGGGAGGGAGCTTTCTTT.

The gene calls are TRBV4-1 and TRBJ2-1; 15 bases agree with TRBD2. The V and J ends lost 1 base and 7 bases, in that order; junction bases with no gene match: 11. This CDR3 contains 19 residues. CDR1 and CDR2 from the germline V gene are MGHRA and YSYEKL. The CDR3 is CASSQVGLAGGEQGNEQFF. The CDR3 region has the DNA TGCGCCAGCAGCCAAGTGGGACTAGCGGGAGGAGAGCAGGGGAATGAGCAGTTCTTC.

This clone was seen only a few times. The rearrangement uses TRBV5-1 and TRBJ2-2; 8 positions agree with TRBD1. V lost 1 base and J lost 6; bases outside the gene matches: 5. CDR3 size: 15 residues. Germline V gives CDR1 SGHRS, CDR2 YFSETQ. The CDR3 sequence: CASSLLQGDAGELFF. CDR3 nucleotide sequence: TGCGCCAGCAGCTTGCTACAGGGGGACGCCGGGGAGCTGTTTTTT.

There are a few counts of this clone. The chain is built from TRBV19 and TRBJ2-2, with TRBD2 matching over 14 bases. CDR3 size: 17 residues. Germline CDR1 is LNHDA and CDR2 is SQIVND (reference sequence). Trimming at V came to 7 bases and at J to 2 bases, leaving 6 bases not matched to a gene. CDR3 residues: CASNRGTSGSNTGELFF. The CDR3 nucleotides are TGTGCCAGTAACCGCGGGACTAGCGGGAGTAACACCGGGGAGCTGTTTTTT.

The rearrangement links TRBV21-1 to TRBJ2-1; no check of the table's D call, TRBD1, against the DNA was made. TRBV21-1 counts as a pseudogene. The CDR3 extends over 13 amino acids. The CDR3 reads CASSKGVRDEQFF. The CDR3 bases are TGTGCCAGCAGCAAAGGAGTCAGGGATGAGCAGTTCTTC.

Concerning this clone itself: The identical CDR3 is also encoded by other nucleotide sequences in the sample. This chain links TRBV12-3 or TRBV12-4 with TRBJ1-1, with D hard to call. Trimming pared 7 bases from V and 1 base from J, leaving 10 bases between. The CDR3 extends over 13 amino acids. As DNA, the CDR3 is TGTGCCAGCACCTCTACCGGGAACACTGAAGCTTTCTTT. This gives the protein CASTSTGNTEAFF.

The chain links TRBV5-1 to TRBJ1-1; 10 bases map to TRBD1. Per the germline V gene, CDR1 is SGHRS and CDR2 is YFSETQ. V was clipped by 2 bases and J by 4 bases; unmatched bases: 5. This CDR3 has 15 residues. DNA for the CDR3: TGCGCCAGCAGCTTCCGGGACAGGGGAAGCACTGAAGCTTTCTTT. As protein: CASSFRDRGSTEAFF.

The V gene is TRBV6-6, the J gene TRBJ2-3; 9 nucleotides align to TRBD2. The V and J ends lost 7 bases and 10 bases, in that order; junction bases with no gene match: 6. The CDR3 runs to 12 residues. Germline V CDR1 and CDR2: MNHNY, SVGAGI (reference sequence). CDR3 amino acids: CASINSGSAQYF. Here the CDR3 DNA reads TGTGCCAGCATTAATAGCGGGAGTGCGCAGTATTTT.

This chain links TRBV6-6 with TRBJ1-1; D unclear. Trimming removed 5 bases from V and 3 bases from J, with 22 bases in between. Germline V gene lookup returns CDR1 MNHNY and CDR2 SVGAGI (reference sequence). The CDR3 totals 17 residues. For the CDR3, the DNA is TGTGCCAGCAGTCCCCCGAATCTGGGAGGAGGATACACTGAAGCTTTCTTT. Translation gives CASSPPNLGGGYTEAFF.

The sample holds a few counts of this clone. The V and J genes are TRBV19 and TRBJ1-5, with a weak D call TRBD1 (5 bases). V was trimmed by 6 bases and J by 4 bases, leaving 22 bases between them. CDR3 length equals 17 residues. Germline V gene lookup returns CDR1 LNHDA and CDR2 SQIVND (reference sequence). The CDR3 region has the DNA TGTGCCAGTAGCCTCCCCACAAAGACAGTTTTTAATCAGCCCCAGCATTTT. Protein product: CASSLPTKTVFNQPQHF.

CDR3 nucleotides: TGTGCCAGCAGCTTAGGGCTAGCGGGGGGGTCATACACCGGGGAGCTGTTTTTT. It codes for CASSLGLAGGSYTGELFF. The J gene is TRBJ2-2, the V gene TRBV7-2; TRBD2 matches at 12 bases. This CDR3 has 18 residues. V lost 1 base and J lost 3; bases outside the gene matches: 6. Per the germline V gene, CDR1 is SGHTA and CDR2 is FQGNSA.

V gene TRBV5-4 combines with J gene TRBJ2-7; 7 nucleotides line up with TRBD2. After removal of 4 bases from V and 1 base from J, the junction contained 5 bases not matched to a gene. This CDR3 spans 14 amino acids. The V gene's germline CDR1 is SGHNT and CDR2 YYREEE (reference sequence). In DNA, the CDR3 is TGTGCCAGCAGCCCCGGACTAGGATCCTACGAGCAGTACTTC. Its protein is CASSPGLGSYEQYF.

The rearrangement uses TRBV28 and TRBJ2-2, with D tentatively TRBD2 (6 bases). This CDR3 is 17 amino acids long. V lost 6 bases to trimming and J lost 3 bases, with 20 bases between them. Germline V CDR1 and CDR2: MDHEN, SYDVKM. CDR3 bases: TGTGCCAGCAGATTCGGGTTTGTACTAGCCGACACCGGGGAGCTGTTTTTT. Translated, it gives CASRFGFVLADTGELFF.

J is TRBJ1-6 and V is TRBV9; 9 bases fit TRBD1. CDR3 size: 14 residues. CDR1 and CDR2 from the germline V gene are SGDLS and YYNGEE. The junction had 3 bases not matched to a gene; V was cut back by 4 bases and J by 7 bases. DNA for the CDR3: TGTGCCAGCAGCCCCGGACAGGGGAATTCACCCCTCCACTTT. Its translation is CASSPGQGNSPLHF.

The chain uses TRBV7-6 and TRBJ2-2; 7 bases fit TRBD2. The V segment lost 8 bases and the J segment 4 bases; nucleotides outside the gene matches: 4. CDR1 and CDR2 from the germline V gene are SGHVS and FNYEAQ. The CDR3 covers 13 residues. CDR3 bases: TGTGCCAGCGTGCGGGGGAGCACCGGGGAGCTGTTTTTT. Its translation is CASVRGSTGELFF.

This clone appeared a single time. This chain's CDR3 is CATSRDRSPKQETQYF. The DNA of the CDR3 is TGTGCCACCAGCAGAGATCGGAGCCCAAAGCAAGAGACCCAGTACTTC. This chain joins TRBV15 and TRBJ2-5; D ambiguous. Germline values: CDR1 LNHNV, CDR2 YYDKDF (reference sequence). V gave up 0 bases and J gave up 2 bases, with 13 bases separating them. The CDR3 totals 16 residues.

The rearrangement joins TRBV27 to TRBJ2-2; TRBD2 agrees at 9 bases. In germline, CDR1 is MNHEY, CDR2 SMNVEV (reference sequence). The CDR3 runs to 16 residues. Trimming took 6 bases from V and 7 from J; bases not matched to a gene: 12. CDR3 DNA: TGTGCCAGCAGGTTTGGGGCGGGAGGGCCCGGCGGGGAGCTGTTTTTT. Translated, it gives CASRFGAGGPGGELFF.

J is TRBJ2-2 and V is TRBV7-2; the D gene is possibly TRBD1 (5 bases). V was trimmed by 7 bases and J by 5 bases, leaving 11 bases between them. Germline values: CDR1 SGHTA, CDR2 FQGNSA. The length of the CDR3 is 13 residues. The DNA of the CDR3 is TGTGCCAGCATCCCTCAGGGAACCGGGGAGCTGTTTTTT. Amino acids: CASIPQGTGELFF.

The chain carries TRBV3-1 (or the pseudogene TRBV3-2) and TRBJ2-3; 7 bases map to TRBD2. This CDR3 region has 19 residues. After removal of 0 bases from V and 1 base from J, the junction contained 13 bases not matched to a gene. Germline V gives CDR1 LGHDT, CDR2 YNNKEL (reference sequence). CDR3 amino acids: CASSQDGPPGGTGTDTQYF. As DNA, the CDR3 is TGTGCCAGCAGCCAAGATGGCCCGCCGGGAGGTACCGGCACAGATACGCAGTATTTT.

The chain combines TRBV14 with TRBJ1-1, with TRBD1 as a possible D gene (6 bases). Germline lookup yields CDR1 SGHDN and CDR2 FVKESK. This CDR3 has 16 residues. Trimming stripped 1 base from V and 0 bases from J, with 12 bases between. The CDR3 protein is CASSQGWGQVNTEAFF. The CDR3 DNA follows: TGTGCCAGCAGCCAAGGATGGGGACAAGTGAACACTGAAGCTTTCTTT. Drawing the rest from reference TRBV14 and TRBJ1-1, the complete variable domain is EAGVTQFPSHSVIEKGQTVTLRCDPISGHDNLYWYRRVMGKEIKFLLHFVKESKQDESGMPNNRFLAERTGGTYSTLKVQPAELEDSGVYFCASSQGWGQVNTEAFFGQGTRLTVV.

This sequence joins TRBV11-2 and TRBJ1-1; 11 bases line up with TRBD1. Germline CDR1 and CDR2: SGHAT and FQNNGV. Losses at the gene ends were 8 bases for V and 4 bases for J; bases not matched to a gene: 6. This CDR3 is 14 amino acids long. Here the CDR3 reads CASGQGAGGTEAFF. CDR3 nucleotides: TGTGCCAGCGGACAGGGGGCAGGCGGCACTGAAGCTTTCTTT.

The V and J genes are TRBV28 and TRBJ2-1; 10 bases are shared with TRBD1. Trimming took 3 bases from V and 7 from J; bases not matched to a gene: 6. Germline CDR1 is MDHEN and CDR2 is SYDVKM. There are 15 residues in the CDR3. The CDR3 sequence: CASSLLGQGGNEQFF. CDR3 nucleotides: TGTGCCAGCAGTTTGTTAGGACAGGGGGGGAATGAGCAGTTCTTC.

The table lists this clone with a count of one. V is TRBV18 and J is TRBJ2-6; TRBD1 matches 7 bases. Germline V gene data show CDR1 as KGHSH and CDR2 as LQKENI. The J segment lost 2 bases and the V segment lost 6 bases, leaving 10 bases of the junction unmatched. The CDR3 is 17 amino acids. CDR3 nucleotide sequence: TGTGCCAGCTCGCAGGACAGGAAAGGGACTGGGGCCAACGTCCTGACTTTC. Translation gives CASSQDRKGTGANVLTF.

V gene TRBV5-5 combines with J gene TRBJ1-2, with a tentative D call TRBD1 (6 bases). Per germline, CDR1 SGHKS and CDR2 YYEKEE (reference sequence). Trimming stripped 4 bases from V and 2 bases from J, with 9 bases between. The CDR3 is made up of 13 amino acids. CDR3 in DNA: TGTGCCAGCAGCCTGGGGGGCAACTATGGCTACACCTTC. Translating gives CASSLGGNYGYTF.

This chain joins TRBV2 and TRBJ2-5, with a possible D match to TRBD2 (6 bases). The CDR3 is 14 residues long. Germline loops: CDR1 SNHLY, CDR2 FYNNEI. The V and J ends lost 5 bases and 4 bases respectively, with 14 bases between them. DNA for the CDR3: TGTGCCAGCAGTCCTTCCAGGAGGGGAGAGACCCAGTACTTC. It translates to CASSPSRRGETQYF.

As DNA, the CDR3 is TGTGCCATCAGTGACAGGGCTGTTGCAACTAATGAAAAACTGTTTTTT. This codes for CAISDRAVATNEKLFF. The chain couples TRBV10-3 to TRBJ1-4, with a tentative D call TRBD1 (5 bases). The germline CDR1 and CDR2 sequences are ENHRY and SYGVKD. CDR3 length: 16 amino acids. The ends were cut back, 3 bases at V and 0 bases at J, with 11 bases in the middle.